Listed below are T cell receptor beta chains from one sample, sequenced in a study of T-cell reconstitution after alpha-beta-depleted transplantation in children. Via MiXCR, TCRdb re-called the PCR reads, giving one row per CDR3 protein. This sample has over 200,000 distinct CDR3 sequences, with about 9.5% found just once. The material was PBMCs from the stem cell graft donor, obtained from the stem cell graft. Every receptor here comes from a human donor who donated a stem cell graft to a child with acute lymphoblastic leukemia. CDR3s include the opening cysteine and the closing phenylalanine or tryptophan. The D gene is left open where the match is weak. Rows may omit the clone size; those that give it use once, few, many or a size class.

>TRBV20-1|few|TRBJ1-1|.
CSARRDSLEAFF
TGCAGTGCTAGGCGGGACTCCCTTGAAGCTTTCTTT
>TRBV12-3/TRBV12-4|many|TRBJ2-1|.
CASSYSRNYNEQFF
TGTGCCAGCAGTTACTCGAGAAACTACAATGAGCAGTTCTTC
>TRBV7-9|many|TRBJ2-3|.
CASSHLKDTQYF
TGTGCCAGCAGCCATCTCAAAGATACGCAGTATTTT
>TRBV20-1|.|TRBJ1-5|TRBD1
CSARPPRGGFGYQPQHF
TGCAGTGCTAGACCCCCCAGGGGGGGGTTTGGGTATCAGCCCCAGCATTTT
>TRBV29-1|many|TRBJ2-7|.
CSVGEYEQYF
TGCAGCGTGGGAGAGTACGAGCAGTACTTC
>TRBV20-1|few|TRBJ2-7|.
CSASLVYEQYF
TGCAGTGCTAGTCTCGTTTACGAGCAGTACTTC
>TRBV7-2|few|TRBJ2-5|.
CASSLGAEPQETQYF
TGTGCCAGCAGCTTAGGAGCGGAGCCCCAAGAGACCCAGTACTTC
>TRBV2|.|TRBJ2-1|TRBD2
CASSEEGSGGVFEQFF
TGTGCCAGCAGTGAAGAGGGTAGCGGGGGGGTGTTTGAGCAGTTCTTC
>TRBV20-1|many|TRBJ1-2|.
CSASSRSGALLGYTF
TGCAGTGCTAGCTCTCGTTCGGGAGCCCTCCTTGGCTACACCTTC
>TRBV20-1|few|TRBJ1-1|.
CSVLGTEAFF
TGCAGTGTTTTGGGCACTGAAGCTTTCTTT
>TRBV6-6|.|TRBJ1-3|.
CASRTGNGNTIYF
TGTGCCAGCAGAACAGGGAACGGAAACACCATATATTTT
>TRBV6-5|many|TRBJ1-6|.
CASSPPGSPLHF
TGTGCCAGCAGTCCCCCCGGCTCACCCCTCCACTTT
>TRBV7-6|.|TRBJ2-1|TRBD2
CASSLTSGGANEQFF
TGTGCCAGCAGCCTGACTAGCGGGGGGGCCAATGAGCAGTTCTTC
>TRBV9|many|TRBJ2-1|.
CASSVGTYNEQFF
TGTGCCAGCAGCGTAGGGACCTACAATGAGCAGTTCTTC
>TRBV29-1|many|TRBJ1-1|TRBD1
CSVSPPRGRTEAFF
TGCAGCGTTAGTCCGCCGAGGGGGCGGACTGAAGCTTTCTTT
>TRBV6-6|many|TRBJ1-2|.
CASNQYYGYTF
TGTGCCAGCAATCAGTACTATGGCTACACCTTC
>TRBV14|.|TRBJ2-3|TRBD1
CASSLPWTGGTDTQYF
TGTGCCAGCAGCCTTCCCTGGACAGGGGGCACAGATACGCAGTATTTT
>TRBV30|.|TRBJ2-5|.
CAWSKVFSAETQYF
TGTGCCTGGAGTAAGGTCTTCAGCGCAGAGACCCAGTACTTC
>TRBV7-2|.|TRBJ2-7|.
CASSPDPSSGEQYF
TGTGCCAGCAGCCCGGATCCTAGCAGCGGCGAGCAGTACTTC
>TRBV5-1|few|TRBJ1-2|TRBD1
CASSRGQQGSYGYTF
TGCGCCAGCAGCCGGGGACAGCAGGGGAGTTATGGCTACACCTTC
>TRBV7-2|many|TRBJ2-1|TRBD2
CASSETGTTNNEQFF
TGTGCCAGCAGCGAGACCGGGACTACAAACAATGAGCAGTTCTTC
>TRBV27|.|TRBJ2-3|.
CASSLFGSDTQYF
TGTGCCAGCAGTCTCTTCGGGTCAGATACGCAGTATTTT